The next 12 T cell receptor beta chains were all read from a single sample in a study of blood T cells in healthy people across ages. With a J-beta primer mix and a sample-barcoded 5' primer, a second PCR ran roughly 6 to 11 cycles. TCRdb analysed the 5' RACE reads with MiXCR anew, one entry per CDR3 protein. This table has 1,300,000 or so distinct CDR3 sequences, 45% to 70% appearing once. The material sequenced was blood. These receptors were obtained from a man younger than 35 in good health.

The rearrangement joins TRBV20-1 to TRBJ1-4, with unresolved D. The V end was cut by 3 bases, the J end by 5 bases, with 7 bases between. Looked up from germline, CDR1 is DFQATT and CDR2 is SNEGSKA (reference sequence). The length of the CDR3 is 12 residues. Here the CDR3 reads CSARGLNEKLFF. CDR3 DNA sequence: TGCAGTGCTAGGGGTCTGAATGAAAAACTGTTTTTT.

This clonotype appeared a single time. The V call is TRBV9, the J call TRBJ2-1, with TRBD2 matching over 7 bases. This CDR3 has 12 residues. V lost 6 bases, J lost 10 bases, and 7 bases stayed unmatched. CDR1 SGDLS and CDR2 YYNGEE come from the germline V gene. The CDR3 region is CASNVGGAEQFF. CDR3 sequence (DNA): TGTGCCAGCAACGTGGGAGGGGCCGAGCAGTTCTTC.

Note on this clonotype: Compared with germline, one end of the junction differs, possibly owing to a read error. The chain employs TRBV6-1 and TRBJ2-3, with D perhaps matching TRBD1 (5 bases). CDR1 and CDR2 (germline): MNHNS, SASEGT. The CDR3 length is 14 residues. CDR3 sequence (DNA): TGTGCCAGCAGGGAAGGGTTGGGGCCAGATACGCAGTATTTT. Its protein is CASREGLGPDTQYF.

This clonotype was seen more than once but under ten times. The rearrangement links TRBV10-3 to TRBJ2-7, with D uncertain. Germline V gene lookup returns CDR1 ENHRY and CDR2 SYGVKD. The CDR3 consists of 11 residues. The V and J ends lost 3 bases and 4 bases respectively, with 4 bases between them. The DNA of the CDR3 is TGTGCCATCAGTGACGGGTACGAGCAGTACTTC. Translation gives CAISDGYEQYF.

The rearrangement joins TRBV27 to TRBJ1-5; 7 bases are a match to TRBD1. After removal of 6 bases from V and 7 bases from J, the junction contained 9 bases not matched to a gene. From germline, CDR1 is MNHEY and CDR2 SMNVEV (reference sequence). This CDR3 comprises 14 residues. The CDR3 sequence is CASSKLTGVQPQHF. The CDR3 coding sequence is TGTGCCAGCAGCAAACTCACAGGGGTGCAGCCCCAGCATTTT.

The chain uses TRBV5-6 and TRBJ2-7; 10 positions match TRBD1. The J call may be faulty, since TRBJ2-5 better matches the DNA end. Germline V lookup: CDR1 SGHDT, CDR2 YYEEEE. This CDR3 is 16 amino acids long. The CDR3 here is CASSATRQGARETQYF. CDR3 in DNA: TGTGCCAGCAGCGCTACTAGACAGGGGGCTAGGGAGACCCAGTACTTC.

V gene TRBV6-1 combines with J gene TRBJ2-1; D remains unclear. Trimming cost V 1 base and J 8 bases, with 6 bases left between them. This CDR3 region has 12 residues. Germline CDR1 MNHNS, CDR2 SASEGT. In DNA form, the CDR3 reads TGTGCCAGCAGTGAAGTCATCGATGAGCAGTTCTTC. It yields the protein CASSEVIDEQFF.

This sequence joins TRBV10-3 and TRBJ1-2, with TRBD1 as a possible D gene (6 bases). The germline V gene encodes CDR1 ENHRY and CDR2 SYGVKD. CDR3 length: 13 amino acids. V was clipped by 4 bases and J by 2 bases, with 8 bases between them. This chain's CDR3 is CAISGTDNYGYTF. Written as DNA, the CDR3 is TGTGCCATCAGTGGGACAGACAACTATGGCTACACCTTC.

The chain has TRBV6-1 and TRBJ1-2, with D possibly matching TRBD1 (5 bases). CDR1 and CDR2 from the germline V gene are MNHNS and SASEGT. The CDR3 contains 14 residues. V was clipped by 1 base and J by 2 bases, with 8 bases between them. The CDR3 reads CASSEVDRNYGYTF. In DNA form, the CDR3 reads TGTGCCAGCAGTGAAGTCGACAGAAACTATGGCTACACCTTC.

The chain uses TRBV13 and TRBJ1-6; D is undetermined. Deletions cut 2 bases from V and 10 bases from J, with 15 bases between. CDR3 length: 15 residues. Looked up from germline, CDR1 is PRHDT and CDR2 is FYEKMQ (reference sequence). CDR3 nucleotides: TGTGCCAGCAGCTTAAGGGTTAGGGCCAAATCACCCCTCCACTTT. This gives the protein CASSLRVRAKSPLHF.

The V call is TRBV20-1, the J call TRBJ2-5; 15 nucleotides align to TRBD2. Germline CDR1 reads DFQATT; CDR2 reads SNEGSKA (reference sequence). V shed 3 bases, J shed 11 bases, and the junction held 10 bases outside the gene matches. The CDR3 length is 15 residues. The CDR3 nucleotides read TGCAGTGCTAGCGGACTAGCGGGAGGGTCGGAAGAGCAGTACTTC. Amino acids: CSASGLAGGSEEQYF.

The chain carries TRBV28 and TRBJ1-5; 9 positions match TRBD1. CDR3 length: 14 amino acids. The V gene's germline CDR1 is MDHEN and CDR2 SYDVKM. The V segment lost 8 bases and the J segment 4 bases; nucleotides outside the gene matches: 6. The CDR3 spells CASSHRGRNQPQHF. In DNA, the CDR3 is TGTGCCAGCTCGCACAGGGGGCGAAATCAGCCCCAGCATTTT.